Presented here are 25 T cell receptor beta chains from one specimen sequenced in a study of human T cells and chemical hapten exposure. Time point specified: pre-sensitization, week 0. Treatment denoted: therapeutic diphenylcyclopropenone sensitization with weekly scalp DPC. Using its own MiXCR run on the RACE reads, TCRdb lists one record per CDR3 protein. The sample carries 95,000 to 150,000 distinct CDR3 sequences, approximately 13% recorded once. The sequencing used whole blood, collected in connection with sensitization to the hapten diphenylcyclopropenone (DPC). The receptors were gathered from a woman aged 18-35 years with alopecia areata. Some clones in this sample may be carry-over from other donors' samples.

Many counts were recorded for this clonotype. The chain carries TRBV18 and TRBJ1-5; unclear D gene. The CDR3 sequence is 15 residues long. V dropped 3 bases and J dropped 3 bases, with 12 bases sitting between them. Germline-derived CDR1 and CDR2 are KGHSH and LQKENI. This CDR3 reads CASSPDGRYNQPQHF. In nucleotides, the CDR3 is TGTGCCAGCTCACCGGACGGCCGCTACAATCAGCCCCAGCATTTT.

The chain carries TRBV10-3 and TRBJ1-5; D remains ambiguous. Trimming shortened V by 3 bases and J by 6 bases, and 6 bases separated the two germline ends. Germline assignment: CDR1 ENHRY and CDR2 SYGVKD. CDR3 length: 12 residues. The CDR3 protein is CAISDKFQPQHF. The CDR3 nucleotides read TGTGCCATCAGTGACAAGTTTCAGCCCCAGCATTTT.

The rearrangement uses TRBV29-1 and TRBJ2-3; tentative D call: TRBD1 (5 bases). CDR3 length equals 12 residues. V was clipped by 5 bases and J by 6 bases, with 12 bases between them. Germline CDR1 SQVTM, CDR2 ANQGSEA. The CDR3, as DNA: TGCAGCGTTCGCGTAGGGGTCGATACGCAGTATTTT. Protein sequence: CSVRVGVDTQYF.

The chain couples TRBV6-2 or TRBV6-3 to TRBJ2-4, with D hard to call. There are 14 residues in the CDR3. CDR1 is MNHEY, CDR2 SVGEGT, per germline. Between the trimmed V and J ends, which lost 4 bases and 5 bases, there was a span of 12 bases. CDR3 in amino acids: CASSSGIAENIQYF. Written as DNA, the CDR3 is TGTGCCAGCAGTTCTGGGATCGCCGAAAACATTCAGTACTTC.

The genes are TRBV20-1 and TRBJ2-3, with 11 bases lining up with TRBD2. V shed 3 bases, J shed 2 bases, and the junction held 4 bases outside the gene matches. Germline values: CDR1 DFQATT, CDR2 SNEGSKA (reference sequence). The CDR3 sequence is 15 residues long. The CDR3 coding sequence is TGCAGTGCTAGTCCTAGCGGGGGGCCCACAGATACGCAGTATTTT. As protein: CSASPSGGPTDTQYF.

Here the CDR3 DNA reads TGTGCCAGCAGTCCAAGGGCGGTGCTCTCCTACGAGCAGTACTTC. This sequence encodes CASSPRAVLSYEQYF. This chain links TRBV6-6 with TRBJ2-7; D ambiguous. The CDR3 loop spans 15 amino acids. V was pared by 5 bases and J by 0 bases, with 14 bases between. From germline, CDR1 is MNHNY and CDR2 SVGAGI (reference sequence).

This clonotype was found many times. The rearrangement links TRBV20-1 to TRBJ2-4, with 7 bases aligning to TRBD1. After removal of 6 bases from V and 3 bases from J, the junction contained 11 bases not matched to a gene. CDR1 is DFQATT and CDR2 is SNEGSKA in the germline V gene (reference sequence). The CDR3 has 15 residues. CDR3 coding DNA: TGCAGTGCCCTGGGACAGAAAAGGGGCAAAAACATTCAGTACTTC. This encodes CSALGQKRGKNIQYF.

CDR3: CASSSGAWWYF. For the CDR3, the DNA is TGTGCCAGCAGTAGCGGGGCCTGGTGGTATTTT. The J gene is TRBJ2-3, the V gene TRBV27; TRBD2 matches at 7 bases. This CDR3 is 11 amino acids long. Germline V gene sequence: CDR1 MNHEY, CDR2 SMNVEV (reference sequence). With V trimmed by 5 bases and J by 14 bases, 7 bases remained unmatched.

The V call is TRBV19, the J call TRBJ2-7; 8 bases map to TRBD1. Germline V gene sequence: CDR1 LNHDA, CDR2 SQIVND (reference sequence). Trimming at V came to 4 bases and at J to 6 bases, leaving 11 bases not matched to a gene. CDR3 length: 15 amino acids. The CDR3, as DNA: TGTGCCAGTAGTACCCCGGACAGGGCCTCAGGCGAGCAGTACTTC. Amino acid sequence: CASSTPDRASGEQYF.

This clonotype has a count of ten or more. The J gene is TRBJ1-6, the V gene TRBV6-2 or TRBV6-3; D may be TRBD1 (5 bases). CDR1 and CDR2 from the germline V gene are MNHEY and SVGEGT. CDR3 length: 14 amino acids. Trimming removed 6 bases from V and 7 bases from J, with 13 bases in between. CDR3 sequence reads: CASRPQGGNSPLHF. CDR3 in DNA: TGTGCCAGCAGGCCTCAGGGCGGGAATTCACCCCTCCACTTT.

This clonotype was counted at least ten times. This chain connects TRBV7-2 to TRBJ2-7; 9 nucleotides match TRBD2. CDR3 length: 16 residues. Unmatched junction bases numbered 8, after V lost 4 bases and J lost 1 base. Germline-derived CDR1 and CDR2 are SGHTA and FQGNSA. CDR3 amino acids: CASSSARTSGSYEQYF. Written as DNA, the CDR3 is TGTGCCAGCAGCTCAGCTCGTACTAGCGGGTCCTACGAGCAGTACTTC.

This chain uses TRBV6-1 with TRBJ2-7, with D perhaps TRBD1 (5 bases). This CDR3 region has 15 residues. Germline CDR1 is MNHNS and CDR2 is SASEGT. V lost 5 bases and J 0 bases, leaving 14 bases between the germline ends. CDR3 sequence (DNA): TGTGCCAGCAGTCTATTCCCCCAGGGCTCCTACGAGCAGTACTTC. Amino acids: CASSLFPQGSYEQYF.

This clonotype was seen more than once but under ten times. This chain links TRBV9 with TRBJ1-1, with D possibly TRBD1 on 5 matching bases. CDR1 is SGDLS and CDR2 is YYNGEE in the germline V gene. This CDR3 is built from 15 residues. Trimming shortened V by 2 bases and J by 0 bases, and 11 bases separated the two germline ends. This chain's CDR3 is CASSVAQGLNTEAFF. CDR3 in DNA: TGTGCCAGCAGCGTCGCCCAGGGCCTGAACACTGAAGCTTTCTTT.

Many counts were recorded for this clonotype. The chain recombines TRBV30 with TRBJ2-2; 11 nucleotides match TRBD2. J was trimmed by 4 bases and V by 4 bases; bases with no gene match: 5. Germline CDR1 GTSNPN, CDR2 SVGIG (reference sequence). The CDR3 has 15 amino acids. For the CDR3, the DNA is TGTGCCTGGACTGGGACTAGCGGTAGCACCGGGGAGCTGTTTTTT. This sequence encodes CAWTGTSGSTGELFF.

This clonotype was seen a few times. This sequence joins TRBV7-8 and TRBJ1-5; D gene ambiguous. CDR1 and CDR2 from the germline V gene are SGHVS and FQNEAQ. With 1 base removed from V and 0 bases from J, the gap between germline ends came to 10 bases. CDR3 length: 16 amino acids. CDR3 sequence: CASSLENQYSNQPQHF. The CDR3 DNA follows: TGTGCCAGCAGCTTAGAGAATCAGTATAGCAATCAGCCCCAGCATTTT. The whole variable domain, filled in from reference TRBV7-8 and TRBJ1-5, reads GAGVSQSPRYKVAKRGQDVALRCDPISGHVSLFWYQQALGQGPEFLTYFQNEAQLDKSGLPSDRFFAERPEGSVSTLKIQRTQQEDSAVYLCASSLENQYSNQPQHFGDGTRLSIL.

This clonotype was seen only a few times. The chain recombines TRBV20-1 with TRBJ1-6; D is perhaps TRBD1 (6 bases). This CDR3 spans 16 amino acids. V was trimmed by 1 base and J by 6 bases, leaving 16 bases between them. Per germline, CDR1 DFQATT and CDR2 SNEGSKA (reference sequence). CDR3 loop: CSARVRGGRPNSPLHF. CDR3 bases: TGCAGTGCTAGAGTGAGAGGGGGTCGACCTAATTCACCCCTCCACTTT.

This clonotype showed up many times. The V and J genes are TRBV9 and TRBJ2-5, with D hard to call. Germline CDR1 and CDR2: SGDLS and YYNGEE. The V end was cut by 3 bases, the J end by 0 bases, with 12 bases between. This CDR3 comprises 15 residues. The CDR3 protein is CASSASPANQETQYF. In nucleotides, the CDR3 is TGTGCCAGCAGCGCTTCTCCAGCAAACCAAGAGACCCAGTACTTC.

The chain employs TRBV28 and TRBJ1-4; 7 bases match TRBD1. Trimming at V came to 10 bases and at J to 5 bases, leaving 7 bases not matched to a gene. CDR1 and CDR2 from the germline V gene are MDHEN and SYDVKM. The CDR3 totals 13 residues. CDR3 sequence reads: CATRDSVNEKLFF. DNA of the CDR3: TGTGCCACCCGGGACAGCGTGAATGAAAAACTGTTTTTT.

The J gene is TRBJ1-2, the V gene TRBV29-1; unclear D gene. The V and J ends lost 4 bases and 6 bases respectively, with 6 bases between them. This CDR3 spans 10 amino acids. Germline CDR1 is SQVTM and CDR2 is ANQGSEA. The CDR3 here is CSVGDDGYTF. The CDR3 DNA reads TGCAGCGTTGGAGACGATGGCTACACCTTC.

This clonotype was seen more than once but under ten times. The CDR3 nucleotides are TGTGCCAGCTCGGACAGGGCAACCGGGGAGCTGTTTTTT. This codes for CASSDRATGELFF. J is TRBJ2-2 and V is TRBV7-9, with TRBD1 matching over 8 bases. V shed 8 bases and J 5 bases; nucleotides not matched to a gene: 4. The germline V gene has CDR1 SEHNR and CDR2 FQNEAQ (reference sequence). The CDR3 consists of 13 residues.

The genes are TRBV29-1 and TRBJ2-1, with a tentative D call TRBD1 (5 bases). Germline-derived CDR1 and CDR2 are SQVTM and ANQGSEA. The germline V and J ends were trimmed by 3 bases and 4 bases, with 10 bases remaining between them. The CDR3 loop spans 13 amino acids. The CDR3 DNA follows: TGCAGCGTTGAGCGCGACAGATACAATGAGCAGTTCTTC. It is translated as CSVERDRYNEQFF.

This rearrangement joins TRBV3-1 to TRBJ2-1; 8 nucleotides align to TRBD2. The J segment lost 8 bases and the V segment lost 0 bases, leaving 12 bases of the junction unmatched. The germline CDR1 and CDR2 sequences are LGHDT and YNNKEL (reference sequence). This CDR3 has 17 residues. CDR3 amino acids: CASSQDCVGLAGYEQFF. DNA for the CDR3: TGTGCCAGCAGCCAAGATTGCGTCGGACTAGCAGGCTATGAGCAGTTCTTC.

The chain has TRBV20-1 and TRBJ2-1; TRBD2 matches 10 bases. Losses at the gene ends were 3 bases for V and 5 bases for J; bases not matched to a gene: 7. The CDR3 extends over 15 amino acids. Germline CDR1 DFQATT, CDR2 SNEGSKA (reference sequence). CDR3 sequence: CSARGPSGGNNEQFF. The CDR3 DNA is TGCAGTGCTAGGGGTCCTAGCGGGGGCAACAATGAGCAGTTCTTC.

This sequence joins TRBV29-1 and TRBJ2-5; D assignment may be TRBD1 or TRBD2 (7 bases each). The CDR3 extends over 13 amino acids. CDR1 SQVTM and CDR2 ANQGSEA come from the germline V gene. V shed 4 bases and J shed 4 bases, with 13 bases lying between them. DNA of the CDR3: TGCAGCGTTGCCCCAGGGGGGGGAGAGACCCAGTACTTC. Encoded protein: CSVAPGGGETQYF.

This clonotype was seen more than once but under ten times. The chain recombines TRBV6-2 or TRBV6-3 with TRBJ2-1; TRBD1 is a possible D gene (6 bases). V lost 8 bases and J 10 bases, leaving 18 bases between the germline ends. The CDR3 has 13 amino acids. Germline lookup yields CDR1 MNHEY and CDR2 SVGEGT. This CDR3 is CASSTGFVYEQFF. DNA for the CDR3: TGTGCCAGCTCCACAGGGTTTGTTTACGAGCAGTTCTTC.